The source of this T cell receptor (beta chain) is a study of T cells in Graves' hyperthyroidism and ophthalmopathy. Study-wide findings and caveats: The majority of expanded thyroid clonotypes above 0.001 also appeared in blood. The model's output predicted ophthalmopathy at a median of 6.5 months prior to onset.

Across 18 months, stable Graves' hyperthyroidism was marked by no progression to ophthalmopathy. Diagnoses used clinical symptoms, serum thyroxine and TRAb, thyroid ultrasound and orbital computed tomography. This clonotype showed up many times. Its antigen is undetermined. RNA transcripts served as the template for amplifying TCR beta CDR3 regions. During a first-round RT-PCR of the TCR CDR3, the HTBI primer set was used. TCRdb processed the multiplex PCR reads anew with MiXCR; each CDR3 protein has one entry. The sample includes around 200,000 distinct CDR3 sequences, more than 15% seen only once; the top ten take roughly 30%. Germline V gene lookup returns CDR1 SNHLY and CDR2 FYNNEI. J gave up 4 bases and V 6 bases, and 4 bases lay outside the gene matches. This CDR3 has 15 residues.

This TCR came from a woman between 50 and 59 years old with Graves' hyperthyroidism. V and J are TRBV2 and TRBJ2-7; the match to TRBD2 covers 15 bases. Specimen: blood. CDR3 DNA: TGTGCCAGCAGAGGACTAGCGGGGGGGCCTTACGAGCAGTACTTC. This sequence encodes CASRGLAGGPYEQYF.